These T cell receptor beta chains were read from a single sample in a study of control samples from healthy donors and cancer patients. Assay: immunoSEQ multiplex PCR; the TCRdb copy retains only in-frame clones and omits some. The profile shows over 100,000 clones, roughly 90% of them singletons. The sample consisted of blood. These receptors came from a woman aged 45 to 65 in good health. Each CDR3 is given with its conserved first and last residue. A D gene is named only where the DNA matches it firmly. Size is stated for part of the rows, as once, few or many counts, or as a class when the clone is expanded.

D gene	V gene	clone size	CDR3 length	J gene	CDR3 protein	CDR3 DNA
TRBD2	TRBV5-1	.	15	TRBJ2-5	CASSPRGVDQETQYF	TGCGCCAGCAGCCCCCGGGGGGTAGACCAAGAGACCCAGTACTTC
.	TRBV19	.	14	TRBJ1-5	CASSIPGARQPQHF	TGTGCCAGTAGTATACCCGGCGCCCGGCAGCCCCAGCATTTT
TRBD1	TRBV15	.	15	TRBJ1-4	CATSRPGQGSEKLFF	TGTGCCACCAGCAGACCGGGACAGGGGAGTGAAAAACTGTTTTTT
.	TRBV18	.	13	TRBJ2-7	CASSPPGADEQYF	TGTGCCAGCTCACCACCGGGCGCGGACGAGCAGTACTTC
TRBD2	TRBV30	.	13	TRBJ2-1	CASPGLAGDEQFF	TGTGCATCACCGGGACTAGCGGGAGATGAGCAGTTCTTC
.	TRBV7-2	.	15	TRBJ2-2	CASSLQGGDTGELFF	TGTGCCAGCAGCTTACAGGGTGGAGACACCGGGGAGCTGTTTTTT
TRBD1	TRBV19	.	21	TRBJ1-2	CASSSRRGSGQGGVANYGYTF	TGTGCCAGTAGTAGTCGGCGCGGTTCGGGACAGGGAGGAGTAGCTAACTATGGCTACACCTTC
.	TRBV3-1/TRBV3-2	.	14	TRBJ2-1	CASSQDDSYNEQFF	TGTGCCAGCAGCCAAGATGACAGTTACAATGAGCAGTTCTTC
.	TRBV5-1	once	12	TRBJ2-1	CASSLIADEQFF	TGCGCCAGCAGCTTGATAGCGGATGAGCAGTTCTTC
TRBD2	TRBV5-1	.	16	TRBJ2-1	CASSWPSGSVDNEQFF	TGCGCCAGCAGCTGGCCTAGCGGGAGTGTCGACAATGAGCAGTTCTTC
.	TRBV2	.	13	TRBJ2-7	CASREQILYEQYF	TGTGCCAGCAGAGAACAGATCCTCTACGAGCAGTACTTC
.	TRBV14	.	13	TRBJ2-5	CASSQGPLGDQYF	TGTGCCAGCAGCCAAGGTCCCCTTGGGGACCAGTACTTC
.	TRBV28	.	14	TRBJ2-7	CASSLSGLVYEQYF	TGTGCCAGCAGTTTATCAGGGTTAGTCTACGAGCAGTACTTC
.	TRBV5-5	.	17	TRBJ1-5	CASSSNLQVYSNQPQHF	TGTGCCAGCAGCTCGAATTTACAGGTTTATAGCAATCAGCCCCAGCATTTT
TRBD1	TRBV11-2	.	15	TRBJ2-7	CASSLAPDRVGEQYF	TGTGCCAGCAGCTTAGCGCCGGACAGGGTGGGTGAGCAGTACTTC
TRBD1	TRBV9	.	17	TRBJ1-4	CASSVAWGQGASGKLFF	TGTGCCAGCAGCGTAGCTTGGGGACAGGGGGCAAGTGGAAAACTGTTTTTT
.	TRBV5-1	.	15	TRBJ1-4	CASSLTPGTNEKLFF	TGCGCCAGCAGCCTTACTCCTGGGACTAATGAAAAACTGTTTTTT
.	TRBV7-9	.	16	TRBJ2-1	CASSLRARQGTNEQFF	TGTGCCAGCAGCTTAAGGGCTCGACAAGGGACGAATGAGCAGTTCTTC
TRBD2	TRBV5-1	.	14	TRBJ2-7	CASSLAGEGGEQYF	TGCGCCAGCAGCTTGGCCGGGGAGGGAGGCGAGCAGTACTTC
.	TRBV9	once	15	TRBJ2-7	CASSVGPGSSYEQYF	TGTGCCAGCAGCGTAGGGCCAGGGAGCTCCTACGAGCAGTACTTC
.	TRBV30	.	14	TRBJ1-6	CAWAGRGYNSPLHF	TGTGCCTGGGCTGGACGTGGCTATAATTCACCCCTCCACTTT
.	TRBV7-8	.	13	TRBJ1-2	CASSEEGGYGYTF	TGTGCCAGCAGCGAAGAGGGGGGCTATGGCTACACCTTC
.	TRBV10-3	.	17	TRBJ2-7	CAISEQGRTLGSYEQYF	TGTGCCATCAGTGAACAGGGGAGGACCTTAGGTTCCTACGAGCAGTACTTC
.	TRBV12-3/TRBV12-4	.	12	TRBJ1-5	CASSALDLTQHF	TGTGCCAGCAGCGCCCTGGATTTGACCCAGCATTTT